This T cell receptor beta chain came from a study of PD-1 blockade in classical Hodgkin lymphoma. Broader study findings: Patients excluded were those beginning nivolumab under 1 year after ASCT. Newly diagnosed patients were said to have less baseline TCR diversity than healthy donors did. Repertoire differences have undefined causes, possibly disease activity or prior therapy. The study found complete responders had baseline diversity similar to newly diagnosed patients.

The CDR3 has 17 amino acids. The germline V gene has CDR1 MGHRA and CDR2 YSYEKL. Clones were sequenced by immunoSEQ multiplex PCR, and TCRdb holds only the in-frame ones, with some missing. The data hold about 20,000 clones, with around 70% observed a single time. Concerning this clone itself: The target antigen is unknown.

Each of the patients experienced relapse following autologous stem cell transplantation, and their brentuximab vedotin exposure differed. Specimen: peripheral blood mononuclear cells (PBMCs), collected before the second cycle of nivolumab. The clonotype comes from a human donor with classical Hodgkin lymphoma. This chain uses TRBV4-1 with TRBJ2-5; a possible D gene is TRBD1 (5 bases). The DNA end is more similar to TRBJ2-7, so the J call may be wrong. CDR3 region: CASSQDYWTPDAYEQYF. The CDR3 DNA follows: TGCGCCAGCAGCCAAGATTATTGGACACCAGACGCCTACGAGCAGTACTTC.